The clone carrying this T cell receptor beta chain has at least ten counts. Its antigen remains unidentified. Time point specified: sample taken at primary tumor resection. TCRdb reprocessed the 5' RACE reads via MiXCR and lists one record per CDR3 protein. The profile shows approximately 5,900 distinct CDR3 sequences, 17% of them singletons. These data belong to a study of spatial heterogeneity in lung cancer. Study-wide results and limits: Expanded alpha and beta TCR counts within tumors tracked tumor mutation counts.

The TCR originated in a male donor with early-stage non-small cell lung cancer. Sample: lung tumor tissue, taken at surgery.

The CDR3 DNA follows: TGTGCCAGCAGCTCAGGACAGAACACTGAAGCTTTCTTT. Amino acid sequence: CASSSGQNTEAFF. The genes are TRBV7-3 and TRBJ1-1; a weak D match, TRBD1 (5 bases). Trimming cost V 4 bases and J 1 base, with 7 bases left between them. CDR1 and CDR2 (germline): SGHTA, FQGTGA. This CDR3 spans 13 amino acids.